The source of this TCR beta chain is a study of blood T cell repertoires in COVID-19. In the study overall: PBMCs, B-cell-depleted T cells, or T cells were the source of the cDNA or gDNA that made up the material.

Germline values: CDR1 MNHEY, CDR2 SVGEGT. This CDR3 is built from 11 residues. In the source study's methods: Estimation of nucleated cell counts relied on the amplification of reference gene primers. TCRdb's copy holds only in-frame clones and misses some; the assay was immunoSEQ multiplex PCR. V and J calls and clone size are copied from that table; D and trimming were computed from the DNA. The table has hundreds of thousands of clones, 81% seen once. The sample taken for sequencing was peripheral blood. The chain uses TRBV6-2 or TRBV6-3 and TRBJ2-7, with TRBD1 identical over 7 bases. The clonotype comes from an elderly woman with acute or convalescent COVID-19. The CDR3: CASSYLDRYLV. CDR3 nucleotide sequence: TGTGCCAGCAGTTACCTGGACAGGTACCTCGTC.